One and the same sample provided the 3 T cell receptor beta chains below, sequenced in a study of T cell responses to AZD1222 COVID-19 vaccine. Assay used: immunoSEQ multiplex PCR; TCRdb lists only in-frame clones, some missing. There are about 140,000 clones in the sample, with under 2.5% held by the top ten. Sequencing was carried out using peripheral blood. All receptors come from an adult in good health.

DNA of the CDR3: TGCGCCAGCAGCCACCTCGGGACAGGGAACAATGAGCAGTTCTTC. As protein: CASSHLGTGNNEQFF. V usage is TRBV4-1 and J usage is TRBJ2-1; 9 bases are shared with TRBD1. V was clipped by 3 bases and J by 5 bases; unmatched bases: 5. Germline loops: CDR1 MGHRA, CDR2 YSYEKL. The CDR3 sequence is 15 residues long.

The chain employs TRBV14 and TRBJ1-2; D is possibly TRBD1 (5 bases). The CDR3 has 17 amino acids. The V end lost 1 base, the J end lost 6 bases, and 21 bases lay between the germline ends. Per the germline V gene, CDR1 is SGHDN and CDR2 is FVKESK. The CDR3 loop is CASSQGYGEGVKDGYTF. The CDR3 bases are TGTGCCAGCAGCCAAGGGTATGGCGAAGGGGTTAAAGATGGCTACACCTTC. Combining the CDR3 with reference TRBV14 and TRBJ1-2 gives the whole variable domain EAGVTQFPSHSVIEKGQTVTLRCDPISGHDNLYWYRRVMGKEIKFLLHFVKESKQDESGMPNNRFLAERTGGTYSTLKVQPAELEDSGVYFCASSQGYGEGVKDGYTFGSGTRLTVV.

The chain is built from TRBV29-1 and TRBJ2-2; D is undetermined. The CDR3 extends over 14 amino acids. The germline V gene encodes CDR1 SQVTM and CDR2 ANQGSEA. Between the trimmed V and J ends, which lost 3 bases and 2 bases, there was a span of 10 bases. The CDR3 loop reads CSVDKGINTGELFF. For the CDR3, the DNA is TGCAGCGTTGATAAGGGAATAAACACCGGGGAGCTGTTTTTT.